A single sample is the source of the 24 T cell receptor beta chains below, sequenced in a study of graft-versus-host responses after intestinal transplantation. Their target antigens are unknown. Profiling relied on immunoSEQ multiplex PCR, and the TCRdb table lists in-frame clones only, not all of them. The repertoire holds tens of thousands of clones, with 83% as singletons. This material consisted of unstimulated CD8+ T cells sorted from spleen or lymph node cells, taken before intestinal transplant. The receptors were sampled from a human donor who received an intestinal transplant.

J is TRBJ2-2 and V is TRBV27; D not resolved. The V gene's germline CDR1 is MNHEY and CDR2 SMNVEV (reference sequence). V was clipped by 2 bases and J by 7 bases, with 8 bases between them. The CDR3 has 13 amino acids. This CDR3 is CASSLPIGGELFF. In DNA form, the CDR3 reads TGTGCCAGCAGTTTACCTATCGGCGGGGAGCTGTTTTTT.

The chain recombines TRBV7-3 with TRBJ2-1; D call uncertain. The CDR3 loop spans 14 amino acids. Trimming stripped 2 bases from V and 5 bases from J, with 10 bases between. From germline, CDR1 is SGHTA and CDR2 FQGTGA. CDR3 sequence reads: CASSLGSLHNEQFF. The CDR3 DNA follows: TGTGCCAGCAGCTTAGGTAGTCTACACAATGAGCAGTTCTTC.

DNA of the CDR3: TGTGCCTGGAGTGTGGGAGACGGACCATATGGCTACACCTTC. Amino acid sequence: CAWSVGDGPYGYTF. This chain connects TRBV30 to TRBJ1-2; D ambiguous. Looked up from germline, CDR1 is GTSNPN and CDR2 is SVGIG (reference sequence). The CDR3 runs 14 residues. The V and J ends lost 0 bases and 5 bases respectively, with 13 bases between them. The full variable domain, its missing parts supplied by reference TRBV30 and TRBJ1-2, is SQTIHQWPATLVQPVGSPLSLECTVEGTSNPNLYWYRQAAGRGLQLLFYSVGIGQISSEVPQNLSASRPQDRQFILSSKKLLLSDSGFYLCAWSVGDGPYGYTFGSGTRLTVV.

The J gene is TRBJ1-3, the V gene TRBV6-5, with D uncertain. The ends were cut back, 8 bases at V and 0 bases at J, with 5 bases in the middle. This CDR3 region has 12 residues. CDR1 is MNHEY and CDR2 is SVGAGI in the germline V gene. In DNA, the CDR3 is TGTGCCAGCGGTCCCTCTGGAAACACCATATATTTT. Its translation is CASGPSGNTIYF.

This clone was seen only a few times. The rearrangement uses TRBV13 and TRBJ2-6; TRBD1 matches at 12 bases. Germline CDR1 and CDR2: PRHDT and FYEKMQ (reference sequence). The CDR3 consists of 18 residues. Trimming at V came to 4 bases and at J to 2 bases, leaving 6 bases not matched to a gene. This chain's CDR3 is CASSSEGTGGAGANVLTF. CDR3 coding DNA: TGTGCCAGCAGCTCGGAAGGGACAGGGGGCGCTGGGGCCAACGTCCTGACTTTC.

This clone was counted a single time. The gene calls are TRBV19 and TRBJ2-1; 8 bases fit TRBD2. Germline V gene sequence: CDR1 LNHDA, CDR2 SQIVND (reference sequence). The V segment lost 5 bases and the J segment 10 bases; nucleotides outside the gene matches: 10. The CDR3 consists of 14 residues. CDR3 region: CASSFGGGGSEQFF. The CDR3 DNA follows: TGTGCCAGTAGTTTCGGGGGGGGCGGATCGGAGCAGTTCTTC.

In DNA form, the CDR3 reads TGCGCCAGCAGCCAAGATCAGGAGGGAGCGGGCTACGAGCAGTACTTC. Encoded protein: CASSQDQEGAGYEQYF. The chain employs TRBV4-1 and TRBJ2-7, with D perhaps matching TRBD2 (6 bases). Looked up from germline, CDR1 is MGHRA and CDR2 is YSYEKL. This CDR3 spans 16 amino acids. The V end lost 0 bases, the J end lost 3 bases, and 15 bases lay between the germline ends.

The chain uses TRBV7-9 and TRBJ1-3; D unresolved. Trimming stripped 7 bases from V and 1 base from J, with 20 bases between. The CDR3 totals 17 residues. Per the germline V gene, CDR1 is SEHNR and CDR2 is FQNEAQ (reference sequence). This CDR3 is CASTQNLDFLSGNTIYF. The CDR3 coding sequence is TGTGCCAGCACCCAAAACTTGGACTTTCTTTCTGGAAACACCATATATTTT.

The V call is TRBV11-2, the J call TRBJ1-2, with no clear D. The CDR3 sequence is 12 residues long. Germline V gene sequence: CDR1 SGHAT, CDR2 FQNNGV. V dropped 4 bases and J dropped 5 bases, with 8 bases sitting between them. CDR3 in DNA: TGTGCCAGCAGCTACTCCAGATATGGCTACACCTTC. Translating gives CASSYSRYGYTF.

The chain is built from TRBV11-2 and TRBJ2-4; 9 bases align to TRBD1. The CDR3 length is 14 residues. The germline V gene encodes CDR1 SGHAT and CDR2 FQNNGV. Unmatched junction bases numbered 13, after V lost 11 bases and J lost 8 bases. CDR3 coding DNA: TGTGCCTCACCCGGGACAGGGTCATCTGACATTCAGTACTTC. This codes for CASPGTGSSDIQYF.

The chain carries TRBV5-1 and TRBJ1-2, with 9 positions matching TRBD1. The J segment lost 2 bases and the V segment lost 7 bases, leaving 9 bases of the junction unmatched. The CDR3 totals 15 residues. Germline V CDR1 and CDR2: SGHRS, YFSETQ. CDR3 sequence: CASRKQGAVNYGYTF. The CDR3 coding sequence is TGCGCCAGCCGGAAACAGGGGGCGGTCAACTATGGCTACACCTTC.

This chain joins TRBV6-5 and TRBJ2-2; D call uncertain. V lost 2 bases to trimming and J lost 8 bases, with 9 bases between them. Germline values: CDR1 MNHEY, CDR2 SVGAGI. The CDR3 has 13 amino acids. CDR3 protein: CASSYMGSGELFF. The CDR3 coding sequence is TGTGCCAGCAGTTACATGGGTTCGGGGGAGCTGTTTTTT.

The chain is built from TRBV4-1 and TRBJ2-2, with D uncertain. Deletions cut 0 bases from V and 3 bases from J, with 11 bases between. Germline loops: CDR1 MGHRA, CDR2 YSYEKL. The CDR3 is made up of 16 amino acids. The CDR3 nucleotides are TGCGCCAGCAGCCAAGAGACGGCCTCCTACACCGGGGAGCTGTTTTTT. This sequence encodes CASSQETASYTGELFF.

The chain is built from TRBV4-1 and TRBJ1-6, with no clear D. The CDR3 is 14 amino acids. Germline CDR1 MGHRA, CDR2 YSYEKL. V gave up 0 bases and J gave up 4 bases, with 4 bases separating them. The CDR3 sequence is CASSQDRYNSPLHF. CDR3 bases: TGCGCCAGCAGCCAAGACAGATATAATTCACCCCTCCACTTT.

With respect to this clone: Other nucleotide sequences in the sample specify the same CDR3. The rearrangement uses TRBV10-1 and TRBJ2-5; 13 bases fit TRBD2. Unmatched junction bases numbered 8, after V lost 4 bases and J lost 0 bases. The CDR3 spans 18 residues. CDR1 is WNHNN, CDR2 SYGVQD, per germline (reference sequence). The CDR3 DNA follows: TGCGCCAGCAGTGTCGAGACTAGCGGGGGGCGGTACCAAGAGACCCAGTACTTC. The encoded protein is CASSVETSGGRYQETQYF.

This clone has more than one count but fewer than ten. The V and J genes are TRBV2 and TRBJ1-6; D is perhaps TRBD1 (5 bases). The CDR3 is made up of 15 amino acids. The V end lost 4 bases, the J end lost 5 bases, and 12 bases lay between the germline ends. Germline CDR1 SNHLY, CDR2 FYNNEI. DNA for the CDR3: TGTGCCAGCAGTGTGACAGCGACCAATAATTCACCCCTCCACTTT. Its protein product is CASSVTATNNSPLHF.

The chain carries TRBV4-2 and TRBJ2-5; D might be TRBD1 or TRBD2, each matching 6 bases. Trimming removed 1 base at V and 1 base at J, with 25 bases between. The CDR3 totals 20 residues. Germline V gives CDR1 LGHNA, CDR2 YNFKEQ. The CDR3 region is CASSQAEGGIASRPQETQYF. The DNA for the CDR3 is TGTGCCAGCAGCCAAGCAGAGGGGGGTATCGCGAGCAGGCCCCAAGAGACCCAGTACTTC.

The rearrangement joins TRBV2 to TRBJ2-3; a possible D gene is TRBD2 (5 bases). The CDR3 contains 15 residues. Trimming took 5 bases from V and 3 from J, leaving 15 bases between them. The V gene's germline CDR1 is SNHLY and CDR2 FYNNEI. DNA for the CDR3: TGTGCCAGCAGTCCGGCGGGTGATAATACAGATACGCAGTATTTT. Residues: CASSPAGDNTDTQYF.

The rearrangement uses TRBV13 and TRBJ2-3, with D unresolved. Trimming pared 2 bases from V and 0 bases from J, leaving 6 bases between. The CDR3 is 14 amino acids. Germline-derived CDR1 and CDR2 are PRHDT and FYEKMQ (reference sequence). The CDR3 coding sequence is TGTGCCAGCAGCTTAAGCTCTAGCACAGATACGCAGTATTTT. The encoded protein is CASSLSSSTDTQYF.

The V call is TRBV12-2, the J call TRBJ2-5. TRBV12-2 is deemed a pseudogene. The CDR3 runs 13 residues. The CDR3 spells CASRLGWYETQYF. CDR3 nucleotide sequence: TGTGCAAGTCGCTTAGGGTGGTATGAGACCCAGTACTTC.

The chain uses TRBV10-3 and TRBJ1-2; 7 positions match TRBD1. Per germline, CDR1 ENHRY and CDR2 SYGVKD. The CDR3 has 13 residues. The V gene end was trimmed by 2 bases and the J gene end by 8 bases; junction bases not matched to a gene: 5. CDR3 region: CAISETTGSGYTF. Here the CDR3 DNA reads TGTGCCATCAGTGAGACGACAGGGTCCGGCTACACCTTC.

The chain combines TRBV6-1 with TRBJ1-2; D gene ambiguous. V lost 5 bases and J 8 bases, leaving 9 bases between the germline ends. The germline V gene encodes CDR1 MNHNS and CDR2 SASEGT. The CDR3 runs 11 residues. The CDR3, as DNA: TGTGCCAGCAGTTCCTCCGGGGGCTACACCTTC. Translation gives CASSSSGGYTF.

The chain has TRBV7-9 and TRBJ2-5; tentatively, D is TRBD1 (5 bases). This CDR3 comprises 16 residues. V lost 1 base to trimming and J lost 5 bases, with 17 bases between them. CDR1 and CDR2 (germline): SEHNR, FQNEAQ (reference sequence). Written as DNA, the CDR3 is TGTGCCAGCAGCTTAGGGGGCCCACGGAAACGGGAGACCCAGTACTTC. Protein product: CASSLGGPRKRETQYF.

This chain connects TRBV29-1 to TRBJ2-5; D uncertain. This CDR3 has 17 amino acids. V was clipped by 3 bases and J by 0 bases, with 20 bases between them. The germline CDR1 and CDR2 sequences are SQVTM and ANQGSEA. This CDR3 is CSVDSLAAKWYQETQYF. The CDR3 DNA follows: TGCAGCGTTGATTCCCTCGCGGCAAAATGGTACCAAGAGACCCAGTACTTC.